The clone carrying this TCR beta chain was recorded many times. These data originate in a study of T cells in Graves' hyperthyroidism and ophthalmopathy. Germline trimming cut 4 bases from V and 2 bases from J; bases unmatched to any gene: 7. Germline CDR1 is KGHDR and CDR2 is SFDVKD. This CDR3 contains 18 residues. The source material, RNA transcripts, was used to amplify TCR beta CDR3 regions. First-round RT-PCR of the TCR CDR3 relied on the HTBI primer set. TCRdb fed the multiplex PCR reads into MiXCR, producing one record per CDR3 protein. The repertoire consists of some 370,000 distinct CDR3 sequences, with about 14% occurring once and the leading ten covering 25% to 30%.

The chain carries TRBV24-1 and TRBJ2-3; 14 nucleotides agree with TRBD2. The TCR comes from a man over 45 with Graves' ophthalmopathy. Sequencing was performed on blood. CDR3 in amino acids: CATSEPKGLAGATDTQYF. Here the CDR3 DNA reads TGTGCCACCAGTGAACCAAAGGGACTAGCGGGAGCCACAGATACGCAGTATTTT.